The T cell receptor beta chain under discussion was sequenced for a study of shared clonotypes between healthy human individuals (dated by TCRdb to about 2020). Turning to the overall study: A few men and two women, aged 18 to 49 years, made up the cohort. Per donor, three plates each were used for CD4 naive and CD4 memory, two for CD8 naive, and one for CD8 memory. The study deeply sequenced blood TCR repertoires of about five healthy adults to estimate repertoire size and the extent of clonotype sharing between individuals. Each donor's leukapheresis produced roughly between roughly 0.85 and 9 billion PBMCs. To increase sequencing depth and limit assay-specific biases, different laboratories used diverse techniques to prepare libraries and sequence TCR repertoires. What the authors observed across the whole study: Roughly 5.2% of naive CD4, more than 3% of naive CD8, approximately 2% of memory CD4, and about 0.4% of memory CD8 clonotypes were shared across several donors. Based on pairwise subsampling, the degree of clonotype sharing among donors was expected to be affected by sequencing depth. Even with the large sequencing depth, rarefaction of the sorted-subset datasets indicated that sequencing was incomplete. Naive subsets generally had larger estimated clonotype richness than memory subsets did. Only blood was sampled, and tissue TCR repertoires likely differ from those in blood. Compared with non-shared clonotypes, the clonotypes found in all four sorted-subset donors had higher generation probabilities. The genetic and exposure-history diversity represented was limited by the small number of donors.

Using the deep immunoSEQ assay, TCR CDR3 regions were amplified from genomic DNA by multiplex PCR. Genomic DNA extracted from each cell subset was distributed evenly over all wells of several immunoSEQ 96-well plates, and each plate served as one replicate. Each replicate PCR for sorted subsets received about 220 ng genomic DNA, equal to roughly 30,000 T cell genomes. The purified libraries were quantified using a Qubit 3.0 fluorometer, sized with a Bioanalyzer 2100, and then quantified again using the KAPA Library Quantification kit. Every immunoSEQ 96-well plate was sequenced on a separate single-read 150-cycle Illumina NextSeq 550 flow cell. Per the source publication's procedure: Because the immunoSEQ output included only junctional sequences and no quality scores, the filtering could not be the same as the filtering used for full-length reads. To assign V/J genes and CDR3, sequences were annotated against IMGT germline references using PyIR, a Python wrapper for IgBLAST v1.9. Reads were removed for weak V/J assignments (E-value above 1e-6), missing CDR3, stop codons, out-of-frame junctions, or ambiguous translated residues. V3J clonotypes were defined by identical inferred V gene, J gene, and CDR3 amino acid sequence. The percentage overlap between two repertoires was calculated by dividing the number of shared unique clonotypes by the size of the smaller repertoire. Repertoire richness was assessed with RTK rarefaction, the Chao1 estimator, and Recon v2.1 estimates of unobserved clonotypes. Generation probabilities for all TCRbeta clonotypes obtained by the gDNA method from a handful of donors were computed using OLGA. The table comes from immuneACCESS by way of TCRdb, which keeps in-frame sequences with V and J called. Part of the clones is missing from these tables; in studies checked, under half for an unresolved V gene and the rest for unknown reasons. V, J and clone size were drawn from that table, and D and trimming were deduced from the DNA. The sample records over 850,000 clones, approximately 80% of which are singletons. Of the sample, roughly 0.62% falls within the top ten clones.

Healthy HIV-negative adults with no recently reported acute infections or vaccinations were included as donors. Every donor was a Caucasian adult living in Nashville, Tennessee, USA. Magnetic negative selection was used to enrich CD4+ T cells, after which naive cells were positively selected on CD45RA and the negative fraction became the memory subset. Blood was obtained by leukapheresis, after which PBMCs were separated by Ficoll-Histopaque density gradient centrifugation and cryopreserved in liquid nitrogen vapor phase. Analytical flow cytometry was used to check the purity and quantity of each magnetically sorted T cell population. From each sorted fraction, genomic DNA was isolated and quantified by UV absorbance on a Nanodrop 2000c. On this clone itself: Its antigen is still unknown. One base away there is no much larger clone; base qualities are not given.

From its cysteine to its phenylalanine, the CDR3 spans 15 amino acids. The kept DNA is CDR3 alone, 45 bases in frame from the first base. The germline V gene encodes CDR1 SGHRS and CDR2 YFSETQ. A distance of 13 bases separates the germline ends of V and J, which lose 4 bases and 0 bases respectively. Sequenced sample: memory CD4+ T cells from PBMCs. Per the publication, the cell subset or site label means: CD45RA-negative fraction. The TCR was taken from a young man in good health. Some clones in this sample may be carry-over from other donors' samples. Rearrangement joined TRBV5-1 to TRBJ1-1, with the D segment identity uncertain. The nucleotides read TGCGCCAGCAGCGCAACGGGAACCTTGAACACTGAAGCTTTCTTT. It specifies CASSATGTLNTEAFF.